The present T cell receptor (beta chain) was sequenced within a study of vaccination effects on CD4 cells after COVID-19. V lost 4 bases and J lost 2; bases outside the gene matches: 1. The germline V gene encodes CDR1 MNHEY and CDR2 SVGAGI. The CDR3 extends over 13 amino acids. About this clone: Its antigen is not known. Other DNA sequences in the sample encode the same CDR3.

Clones were sequenced by immunoSEQ multiplex PCR, and TCRdb holds only the in-frame ones, with some missing. The repertoire holds about 37,000 clones, over 65% seen once, with 15% in the top ten. Before any sequencing was done, the ViraFEST assay used viral peptide pools to expand antigen-specific CD4+ T cells. A 10-day culture period preceded the isolation of CD4+ T cells. None of the vaccinated had previously contracted SARS-CoV-2, and their nucleocapsid antibodies tested negative. A half-volume exchange with IL-2 medium occurred on days 3 and 7. This receptor was taken from a human donor who received a COVID-19 vaccine. V usage is TRBV6-5 and J usage is TRBJ1-2; 7 nucleotides agree with TRBD1. Specimen: CD4+ T cells from PBMCs cultured with HCoV-OC43 spike peptides, collected before COVID-19 vaccination. Subset here: HCoV-OC43 spike overlapping peptide pool stimulation. The CDR3 bases are TGTGCCAGCAGTTTGACAGGGAACTATGGCTACACCTTC. It yields the protein CASSLTGNYGYTF.